This is a list of T cell receptor beta chains from one sample in a study of cytomegalovirus exposure and HLA in healthy donors. Sequencing was performed with immunoSEQ multiplex PCR; in TCRdb, only in-frame clones are kept and a portion is missing. The profile shows 80,000 to 100,000 clones, roughly 85% of them singletons. Material: PBMCs. These receptors all stem from a woman in her twenties or thirties in good health and CMV-seronegative. CDR3s include the opening cysteine and the closing phenylalanine or tryptophan. The D gene is left open where the match is weak. Some rows mark clone size as missing; the rest say once, few, many or name a class of expanded clone.

abundance	d_gene	v_gene	j_gene	CDR3nt	CDR3aa
.	TRBD1	TRBV7-9	TRBJ2-7	TGTGCCAGCAGCTCTAGGGGGCTTTTCGGGGACACTTATTACGAGCAGTACTTC	CASSSRGLFGDTYYEQYF
.	TRBD1	TRBV18	TRBJ2-7	TGTGCCAGCTCATCCTGGACAGGGAACTACGAGCAGTACTTC	CASSSWTGNYEQYF
.	.	TRBV29-1	TRBJ2-7	TGCAGCGTTGAAATCCTCTACGAGCAGTACTTC	CSVEILYEQYF
.	TRBD1	TRBV9	TRBJ1-1	TGTGCCAGCAGCGTAGCCGCGGACAGGTTTGAGACTGAAGCTTTCTTT	CASSVAADRFETEAFF
.	.	TRBV27	TRBJ1-1	TGTGCCAGCAGCCTTAGGGGGGGGCCAGAAGCTTTCTTT	CASSLRGGPEAFF
.	.	TRBV7-3	TRBJ2-6	TGTGCCAGCAGCTCCCGCTGGGCGAGTTCTGGGGCCAACGTCCTGACTTTC	CASSSRWASSGANVLTF
.	.	TRBV7-2	TRBJ2-3	TGTGCCAGCAGCTTAAGGGGTACGCAGTATTTT	CASSLRGTQYF
.	TRBD2	TRBV6-5	TRBJ2-7	TGTGCCAGCACGCTAGCGGGGGGTACCTACGAGCAGTACTTC	CASTLAGGTYEQYF
few	.	TRBV28	TRBJ2-3	TGTGCCAGCACCCCACCCCGCGGGACGCAGTATTTT	CASTPPRGTQYF
.	TRBD1	TRBV28	TRBJ2-1	TGTGCCAGCAGTTTATCCGGACAGGGTCGGTCCTACAATGAGCAGTTCTTC	CASSLSGQGRSYNEQFF
.	TRBD2	TRBV7-6	TRBJ2-5	TGTGCCAGCAGCTTAGGCGGGGGACGAGGCGGAGAGACCCAGTACTTC	CASSLGGGRGGETQYF
.	.	TRBV11-3	TRBJ2-2	TGTGCCAGCAGCTTAACCCCAGGGGACACCGGGGAGCTGTTTTTT	CASSLTPGDTGELFF